This T cell receptor (beta chain) is drawn from a study of siplizumab effects on memory and regulatory T cells. A note on this clone: Its specificity is unknown.

This table comes from immunoSEQ multiplex PCR, and its TCRdb copy is limited to in-frame clones, with some not included. The sample yields around 110,000 clones, roughly 94% seen once. With 3 bases clipped from V and 4 bases from J, the junction kept 10 bases outside the gene matches. The CDR3 has 16 amino acids. Germline V gene sequence: CDR1 LNHDA, CDR2 SQIVND (reference sequence). Study-wide results and caveats: Among mappable alloreactive CD4+ clones, the Treg-derived fraction averaged around 63% with siplizumab versus under 30% in controls. A small minority of alloreactive clones were mapped to unstimulated subsets. The apparent diversity of naive T cells exceeded that of memory cells, and naive T cells seemed to make a major contribution to the alloresponse. Proliferating Tregs taken from siplizumab cultures were not shown to have a confirmed suppressive function.

The chain joins TRBV19 to TRBJ2-5; TRBD1 aligns across 8 bases. The receptor was isolated from a human donor in good health. Sequencing used non-Treg CD4+ T cells sorted from blood. As DNA, the CDR3 is TGTGCCAGTAGTATCGGGAACTCAGGGGGCTTAGAGACCCAGTACTTC. It translates to CASSIGNSGGLETQYF.